The rows below give T cell receptor beta chains drawn from one sample of a study of CD8 T cells in Susac syndrome. TCRdb itself ran the immunoSEQ multiplex PCR reads through MiXCR, one entry per CDR3 protein. This table has 200,000 to 250,000 distinct CDR3 sequences, 93% appearing once. The sample taken for sequencing was CD4+ T cells from PBMCs. Receptor source: a human donor with multiple sclerosis. Both conserved end residues are part of each CDR3. The D gene is left open where the match is weak. For some rows the clone size is stated as once, few or many, or as a class when expanded; others skip it.

D: TRBD2
size: .
length: 14
J: TRBJ2-4
V: TRBV20-1
CDR3: CSASSGGAKNIQYF
DNA: TGCAGTGCTAGCTCGGGGGGGGCCAAAAACATTCAGTACTTC

D: .
size: .
length: 15
J: TRBJ1-2
V: TRBV28
CDR3: CASSLSSGDNYGYTF
DNA: TGTGCCAGCAGTTTATCGTCTGGAGACAACTATGGCTACACCTTC

D: TRBD1
size: .
length: 16
J: TRBJ1-2
V: TRBV19
CDR3: CASSLYGTGDNYGYTF
DNA: TGTGCCAGTAGCTTATACGGGACAGGCGATAACTATGGCTACACCTTC

D: TRBD1
size: .
length: 14
J: TRBJ2-7
V: TRBV5-1
CDR3: CASSVPGQVYEQYF
DNA: TGCGCCAGCAGCGTACCGGGACAGGTCTACGAGCAGTACTTC

D: .
size: .
length: 15
J: TRBJ1-6
V: TRBV12-3/TRBV12-4
CDR3: CASSSFGVPNSPLHF
DNA: TGTGCCAGCAGCTCTTTCGGGGTACCAAATTCACCCCTCCACTTT

D: TRBD1
size: .
length: 16
J: TRBJ1-1
V: TRBV5-1
CDR3: CASSLAGTATNTEAFF
DNA: TGCGCCAGCAGCTTGGCCGGGACAGCTACAAACACTGAAGCTTTCTTT

D: .
size: .
length: 15
J: TRBJ1-3
V: TRBV5-1
CDR3: CASSLDASSGNTIYF
DNA: TGCGCCAGCAGCTTGGACGCTAGCTCTGGAAACACCATATATTTT

D: TRBD2
size: .
length: 16
J: TRBJ2-1
V: TRBV25-1
CDR3: CASSIGTSGRRGEQFF
DNA: TGTGCCAGCAGTATCGGGACTAGCGGGAGAAGGGGCGAGCAGTTCTTC

D: TRBD1
size: once
length: 14
J: TRBJ2-3
V: TRBV7-9
CDR3: CASSRGQGGDTQYF
DNA: TGTGCCAGCAGCCGGGGACAGGGAGGAGATACGCAGTATTTT

D: TRBD1
size: .
length: 15
J: TRBJ2-7
V: TRBV5-4
CDR3: CASSLDRAAVNEQYF
DNA: TGTGCCAGCAGCTTAGACAGGGCGGCAGTGAACGAGCAGTACTTC

D: .
size: .
length: 16
J: TRBJ2-2
V: TRBV3-1
CDR3: CASSRRGGQNTGELFF
DNA: TGTGCCAGCAGCCGACGCGGGGGCCAAAACACCGGGGAGCTGTTTTTT

D: .
size: .
length: 13
J: TRBJ2-5
V: TRBV7-9
CDR3: CASSSRLQETQYF
DNA: TGTGCCAGCAGTTCACGGCTACAAGAGACCCAGTACTTC

D: TRBD1
size: .
length: 18
J: TRBJ2-3
V: TRBV7-3
CDR3: CASSQTLTGTGGTDTQYF
DNA: TGTGCCAGCAGCCAGACCCTGACCGGGACAGGGGGCACAGATACGCAGTATTTT

D: TRBD1
size: .
length: 15
J: TRBJ1-6
V: TRBV12-3/TRBV12-4
CDR3: CASSPSTGRNSPLHF
DNA: TGTGCCAGCAGTCCCTCGACAGGGCGCAATTCACCCCTCCACTTT

D: .
size: .
length: 14
J: TRBJ1-4
V: TRBV28
CDR3: CASSLSQGYEKLFF
DNA: TGTGCCAGCAGTTTATCTCAGGGGTATGAAAAACTGTTTTTT

D: TRBD1
size: .
length: 14
J: TRBJ1-5
V: TRBV12-5
CDR3: CASGVRQGGQPQHF
DNA: TGTGCTAGTGGAGTTCGACAGGGGGGCCAGCCCCAGCATTTT

D: TRBD2
size: .
length: 17
J: TRBJ2-5
V: TRBV5-4
CDR3: CASSLLASGGNQETQYF
DNA: TGTGCCAGCAGCTTGCTGGCTAGCGGGGGGAATCAAGAGACCCAGTACTTC

D: .
size: .
length: 12
J: TRBJ1-2
V: TRBV20-1
CDR3: CSARDQGLGYTF
DNA: TGCAGTGCTAGAGATCAAGGGCTCGGCTACACCTTC

D: .
size: .
length: 15
J: TRBJ2-6
V: TRBV11-3
CDR3: CASSLGDTGANVLTF
DNA: TGTGCCAGCAGCTTAGGGGATACTGGGGCCAACGTCCTGACTTTC

D: .
size: .
length: 15
J: TRBJ1-6
V: TRBV18
CDR3: CASSPRSGDNSPLHF
DNA: TGTGCCAGCTCACCACGCAGCGGGGATAATTCACCCCTCCACTTT

D: TRBD1
size: .
length: 18
J: TRBJ2-3
V: TRBV10-3
CDR3: CAISEGPLGGQGPDTQYF
DNA: TGTGCCATCAGTGAGGGGCCCCTGGGTGGACAGGGCCCAGATACGCAGTATTTT

D: TRBD1
size: once
length: 15
J: TRBJ1-2
V: TRBV20-1
CDR3: CSARDLGQGAFGYTF
DNA: TGCAGTGCTAGAGATTTGGGACAGGGGGCCTTTGGCTACACCTTC

D: TRBD1
size: once
length: 14
J: TRBJ1-4
V: TRBV29-1
CDR3: CSVEAAGGSEKLFF
DNA: TGCAGCGTTGAAGCGGCAGGGGGAAGTGAAAAACTGTTTTTT

D: .
size: .
length: 15
J: TRBJ2-2
V: TRBV7-9
CDR3: CASSLVHRVTGELFF
DNA: TGTGCCAGCAGCTTAGTTCACAGAGTAACCGGGGAGCTGTTTTTT

D: .
size: .
length: 14
J: TRBJ2-5
V: TRBV12-5
CDR3: CASGSGQGAETQYF
DNA: .

D: .
size: .
length: 16
J: TRBJ1-2
V: TRBV3-1
CDR3: CASSHLDRTTNYGYTF
DNA: TGTGCCAGCAGCCACCTAGACAGGACTACTAACTATGGCTACACCTTC

D: .
size: .
length: 18
J: TRBJ2-2
V: TRBV5-1
CDR3: CASSLGGGSGANTGELFF
DNA: TGCGCCAGCAGCCTCGGAGGGGGGTCAGGAGCCAACACCGGGGAGCTGTTTTTT

D: .
size: .
length: 12
J: TRBJ1-6
V: TRBV30
CDR3: CAWTQRDSPLHF
DNA: TGTGCCTGGACCCAGAGGGATTCACCCCTCCACTTT

D: .
size: .
length: 15
J: TRBJ2-5
V: TRBV3-1
CDR3: CASSHFTDNQETQYF
DNA: TGTGCCAGCAGCCACTTTACAGACAATCAAGAGACCCAGTACTTC

D: TRBD2
size: .
length: 17
J: TRBJ2-6
V: TRBV19
CDR3: CASSITSGRSGANVLTF
DNA: TGTGCCAGTAGTATAACTAGCGGACGCTCTGGGGCCAACGTCCTGACTTTC

D: TRBD2
size: .
length: 16
J: TRBJ2-7
V: TRBV4-1
CDR3: CASSQFRLAGSYEQYF
DNA: TGCGCCAGCAGCCAATTTCGTCTAGCGGGGTCCTACGAGCAGTACTTC

D: .
size: .
length: 14
J: TRBJ2-3
V: TRBV9
CDR3: CASSVVPSSDTQYF
DNA: TGTGCCAGCAGCGTAGTCCCCTCCTCCGATACGCAGTATTTT

D: TRBD2
size: .
length: 15
J: TRBJ2-1
V: TRBV7-2
CDR3: CASSRTSGGSNEQFF
DNA: TGTGCCAGCAGCCGGACTAGCGGGGGAAGTAATGAGCAGTTCTTC

D: .
size: .
length: 14
J: TRBJ1-5
V: TRBV9
CDR3: CASSPHASGQPQHF
DNA: TGTGCCAGCAGCCCCCACGCCTCGGGGCAGCCCCAGCATTTT

D: .
size: .
length: 12
J: TRBJ2-7
V: TRBV29-1
CDR3: CSFQGGSLEQYF
DNA: TGCAGCTTCCAAGGCGGGTCTCTGGAGCAGTACTTC

D: TRBD2
size: .
length: 18
J: TRBJ2-3
V: TRBV5-5
CDR3: CASSLTPGSGRSTDTQYF
DNA: TGTGCCAGCAGCCTCACCCCGGGGAGCGGGAGATCGACAGATACGCAGTATTTT

D: .
size: .
length: 13
J: TRBJ2-2
V: TRBV12-3/TRBV12-4
CDR3: CASSPGLTGELFF
DNA: TGTGCCAGCAGTCCGGGCTTAACCGGGGAGCTGTTTTTT

D: .
size: .
length: 14
J: TRBJ2-5
V: TRBV30
CDR3: CAWSVDRRQETQYF
DNA: TGTGCCTGGAGTGTAGACAGACGCCAAGAGACCCAGTACTTC

D: TRBD2
size: .
length: 15
J: TRBJ2-5
V: TRBV20-1
CDR3: CSAPGLAGAGETQYF
DNA: TGCAGTGCACCCGGACTAGCGGGGGCAGGGGAGACCCAGTACTTC

D: .
size: .
length: 15
J: TRBJ1-1
V: TRBV9
CDR3: CASSRPGGVNTEAFF
DNA: TGTGCCAGCAGCCGCCCGGGAGGAGTGAACACTGAAGCTTTCTTT

D: .
size: .
length: 16
J: TRBJ1-2
V: TRBV6-5
CDR3: CASSYSQGLVYYGYTF
DNA: TGTGCCAGCAGTTACTCCCAGGGGCTAGTCTACTATGGCTACACCTTC

D: TRBD2
size: .
length: 13
J: TRBJ2-1
V: TRBV6-1
CDR3: CASTSGAYNEQFF
DNA: TGTGCCAGCACTAGCGGAGCCTACAATGAGCAGTTCTTC

D: TRBD1
size: .
length: 15
J: TRBJ1-5
V: TRBV7-2
CDR3: CASSPRAGGDQPQHF
DNA: TGTGCCAGCAGCCCCCGGGCAGGGGGAGACCAGCCCCAGCATTTT

D: TRBD2
size: .
length: 19
J: TRBJ2-2
V: TRBV3-1
CDR3: CASSQTAGLADQNTGELFF
DNA: TGTGCCAGCAGCCAAACCGCGGGACTAGCGGACCAGAACACCGGGGAGCTGTTTTTT

D: .
size: .
length: 19
J: TRBJ2-3
V: TRBV5-6
CDR3: CASSFGHLGDQDPTYTQYF
DNA: TGTGCCAGCAGCTTCGGACACCTAGGGGACCAGGACCCCACGTATACGCAGTATTTT

D: .
size: .
length: 13
J: TRBJ2-5
V: TRBV12-3/TRBV12-4
CDR3: CASTLGSVGTQYF
DNA: TGTGCCAGCACCCTAGGGTCTGTAGGGACCCAGTACTTC

D: TRBD1
size: .
length: 15
J: TRBJ2-1
V: TRBV5-1
CDR3: CASSRQGAGYNEQFF
DNA: TGCGCCAGCAGTCGACAGGGGGCTGGCTACAATGAGCAGTTCTTC

D: .
size: .
length: 13
J: TRBJ2-5
V: TRBV10-3
CDR3: CAISARGAETQYF
DNA: TGTGCCATCAGTGCGAGGGGAGCAGAGACCCAGTACTTC

D: .
size: .
length: 18
J: TRBJ2-3
V: TRBV28
CDR3: CASSFSWTVQASTDTQYF
DNA: TGTGCCAGCAGTTTCTCATGGACAGTACAGGCTAGCACAGATACGCAGTATTTT

D: TRBD1
size: .
length: 16
J: TRBJ1-6
V: TRBV5-1
CDR3: CASSPDGQGRTSPLHF
DNA: TGCGCCAGCAGCCCCGATGGACAGGGTCGGACTTCACCCCTCCACTTT

D: .
size: .
length: 13
J: TRBJ1-5
V: TRBV12-3/TRBV12-4
CDR3: CASRASMNQPQHF
DNA: TGTGCCAGCAGGGCCTCCATGAATCAGCCCCAGCATTTT

D: .
size: .
length: 12
J: TRBJ2-1
V: TRBV7-3
CDR3: CASSLGSNEQFF
DNA: TGTGCCAGCAGCTTAGGTAGCAATGAGCAGTTCTTC

D: .
size: .
length: 15
J: TRBJ1-4
V: TRBV9
CDR3: CASSVEGLASEKLFF
DNA: TGTGCCAGCAGCGTAGAAGGACTCGCTAGTGAAAAACTGTTTTTT

D: .
size: .
length: 14
J: TRBJ2-5
V: TRBV6-1
CDR3: CASSPGRQQETQYF
DNA: TGTGCCAGCAGTCCGGGACGGCAACAAGAGACCCAGTACTTC

D: .
size: .
length: 13
J: TRBJ2-7
V: TRBV3-1
CDR3: CASAWGANYEQYF
DNA: TGTGCCAGCGCGTGGGGGGCGAACTACGAGCAGTACTTC